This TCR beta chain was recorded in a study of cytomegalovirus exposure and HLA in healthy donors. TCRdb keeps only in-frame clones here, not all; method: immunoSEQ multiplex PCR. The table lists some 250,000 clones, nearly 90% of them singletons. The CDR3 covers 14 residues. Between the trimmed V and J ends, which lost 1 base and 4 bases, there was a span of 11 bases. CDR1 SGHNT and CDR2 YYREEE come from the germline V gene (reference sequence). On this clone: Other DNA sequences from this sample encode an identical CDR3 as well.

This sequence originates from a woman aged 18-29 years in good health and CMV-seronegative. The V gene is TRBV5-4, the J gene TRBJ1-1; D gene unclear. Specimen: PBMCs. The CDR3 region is CASSLRGGSTEAFF. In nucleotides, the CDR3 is TGTGCCAGCAGCTTGAGAGGTGGGAGCACTGAAGCTTTCTTT.